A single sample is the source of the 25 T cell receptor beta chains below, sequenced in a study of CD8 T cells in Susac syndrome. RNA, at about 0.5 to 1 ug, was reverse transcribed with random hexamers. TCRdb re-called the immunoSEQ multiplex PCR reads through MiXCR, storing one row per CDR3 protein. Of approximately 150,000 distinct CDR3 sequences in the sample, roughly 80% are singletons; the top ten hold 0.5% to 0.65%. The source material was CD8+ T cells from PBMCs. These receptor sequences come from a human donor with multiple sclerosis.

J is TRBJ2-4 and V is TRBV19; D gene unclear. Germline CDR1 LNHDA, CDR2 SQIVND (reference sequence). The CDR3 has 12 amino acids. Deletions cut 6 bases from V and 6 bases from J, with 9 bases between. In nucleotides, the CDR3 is TGTGCCAGTAGCAGCACCTTAAACATTCAGTACTTC. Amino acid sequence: CASSSTLNIQYF.

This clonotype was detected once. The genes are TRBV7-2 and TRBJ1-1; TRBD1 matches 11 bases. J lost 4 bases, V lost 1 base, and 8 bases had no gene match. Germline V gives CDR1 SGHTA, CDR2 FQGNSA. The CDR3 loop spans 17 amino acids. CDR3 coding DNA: TGTGCCAGCAGCTTAGGGGGGACAGGGGGGCCCAGCACTGAAGCTTTCTTT. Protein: CASSLGGTGGPSTEAFF.

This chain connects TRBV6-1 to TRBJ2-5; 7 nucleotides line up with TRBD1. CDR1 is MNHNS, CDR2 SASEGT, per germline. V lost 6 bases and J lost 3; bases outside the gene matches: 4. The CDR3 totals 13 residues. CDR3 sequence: CASSGTVEETQYF. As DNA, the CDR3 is TGTGCCAGCAGCGGGACAGTTGAAGAGACCCAGTACTTC.

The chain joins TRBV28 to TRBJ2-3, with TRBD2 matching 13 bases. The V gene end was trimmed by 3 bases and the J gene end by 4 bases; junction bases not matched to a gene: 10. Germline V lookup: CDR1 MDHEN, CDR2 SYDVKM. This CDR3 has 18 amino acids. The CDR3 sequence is CASSFALAGGPLADTQYF. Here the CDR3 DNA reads TGTGCCAGCAGTTTCGCACTAGCGGGGGGGCCTCTCGCAGATACGCAGTATTTT.

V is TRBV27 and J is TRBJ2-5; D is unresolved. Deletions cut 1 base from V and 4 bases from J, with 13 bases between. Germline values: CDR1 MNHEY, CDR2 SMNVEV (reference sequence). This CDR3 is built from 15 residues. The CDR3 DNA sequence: TGTGCCAGCAGTTTATTCGGCAATCCGGGAGAGACCCAGTACTTC. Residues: CASSLFGNPGETQYF.

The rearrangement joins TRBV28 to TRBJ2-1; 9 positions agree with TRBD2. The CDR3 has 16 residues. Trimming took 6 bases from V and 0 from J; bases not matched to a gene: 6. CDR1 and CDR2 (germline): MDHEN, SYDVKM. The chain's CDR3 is CASRVAGASSYNEQFF. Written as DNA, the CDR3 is TGTGCCAGCAGGGTAGCGGGGGCTAGCTCCTACAATGAGCAGTTCTTC.

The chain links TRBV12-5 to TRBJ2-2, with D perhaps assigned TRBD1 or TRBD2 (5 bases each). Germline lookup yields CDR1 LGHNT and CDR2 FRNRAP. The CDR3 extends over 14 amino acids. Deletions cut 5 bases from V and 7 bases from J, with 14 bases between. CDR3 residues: CASGLGTEFGELFF. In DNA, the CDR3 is TGTGCTAGTGGTCTTGGGACCGAATTCGGGGAGCTGTTTTTT.

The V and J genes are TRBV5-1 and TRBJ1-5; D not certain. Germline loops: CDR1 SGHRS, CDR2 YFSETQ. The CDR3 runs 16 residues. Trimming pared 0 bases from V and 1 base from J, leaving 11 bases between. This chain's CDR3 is CASSLGAGRSNQPQHF. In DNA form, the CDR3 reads TGCGCCAGCAGCTTGGGCGCCGGGAGAAGCAATCAGCCCCAGCATTTT.

The CDR3 sequence: CASSQVISGGGFDEQFF. The CDR3 bases are TGCGCCAGCAGCCAAGTGATTAGCGGAGGCGGGTTCGATGAGCAGTTCTTC. This sequence joins TRBV4-1 and TRBJ2-1; tentative D call: TRBD2 (6 bases). V was pared by 1 base and J by 8 bases, with 21 bases between. Germline lookup yields CDR1 MGHRA and CDR2 YSYEKL. CDR3 size: 17 residues.

This CDR3 reads CAISESSQGAIYNEQFF. DNA of the CDR3: TGTGCCATCAGTGAGTCGTCGCAGGGTGCTATCTACAATGAGCAGTTCTTC. The rearrangement links TRBV10-3 to TRBJ2-1, with D possibly TRBD1 on 5 matching bases. V gave up 0 bases and J gave up 3 bases, with 15 bases separating them. CDR3 length: 17 amino acids. From germline, CDR1 is ENHRY and CDR2 SYGVKD.

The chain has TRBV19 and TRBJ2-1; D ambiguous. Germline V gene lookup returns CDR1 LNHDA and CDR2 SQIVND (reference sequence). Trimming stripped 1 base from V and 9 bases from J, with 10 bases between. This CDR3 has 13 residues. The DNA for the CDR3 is TGTGCCAGTAGTATAGGGCCACGGAGTGAGCAGTTCTTC. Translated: CASSIGPRSEQFF.

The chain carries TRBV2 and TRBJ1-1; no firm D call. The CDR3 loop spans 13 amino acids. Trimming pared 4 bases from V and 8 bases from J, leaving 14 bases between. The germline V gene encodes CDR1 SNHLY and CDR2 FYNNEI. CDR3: CASSAEVAKEAFF. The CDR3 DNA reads TGTGCCAGCAGTGCCGAGGTCGCTAAGGAAGCTTTCTTT.

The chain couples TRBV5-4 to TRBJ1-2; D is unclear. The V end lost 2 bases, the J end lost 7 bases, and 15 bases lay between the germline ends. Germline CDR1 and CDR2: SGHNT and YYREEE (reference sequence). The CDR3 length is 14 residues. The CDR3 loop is CASSFTPVITGYTF. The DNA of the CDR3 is TGTGCCAGCAGCTTTACCCCAGTGATTACTGGCTACACCTTC.

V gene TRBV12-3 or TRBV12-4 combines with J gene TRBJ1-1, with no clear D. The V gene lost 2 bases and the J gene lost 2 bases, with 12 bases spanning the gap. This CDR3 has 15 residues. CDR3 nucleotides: TGTGCCAGCAGTTTATGGGTAGGGTTTAACACTGAAGCTTTCTTT. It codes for CASSLWVGFNTEAFF.

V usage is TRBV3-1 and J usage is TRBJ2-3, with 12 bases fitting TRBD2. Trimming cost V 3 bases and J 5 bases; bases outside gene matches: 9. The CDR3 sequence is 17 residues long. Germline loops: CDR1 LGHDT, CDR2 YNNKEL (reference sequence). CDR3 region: CASSQTLAGGPGDTQYF. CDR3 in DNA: TGTGCCAGCAGCCAGACCCTAGCGGGGGGGCCGGGAGATACGCAGTATTTT.

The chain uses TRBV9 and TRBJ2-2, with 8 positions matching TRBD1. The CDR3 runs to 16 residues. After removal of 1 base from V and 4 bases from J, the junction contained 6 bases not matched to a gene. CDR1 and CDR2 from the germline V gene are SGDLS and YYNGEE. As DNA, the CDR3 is TGTGCCAGCAGCGTATACGGACAGGGAACCACCGGGGAGCTGTTTTTT. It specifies CASSVYGQGTTGELFF.

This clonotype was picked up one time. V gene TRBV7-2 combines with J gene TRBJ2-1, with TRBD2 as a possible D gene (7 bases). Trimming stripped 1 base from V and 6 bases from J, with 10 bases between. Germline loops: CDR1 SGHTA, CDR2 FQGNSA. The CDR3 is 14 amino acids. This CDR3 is CASSLGAGANEQFF. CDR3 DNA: TGTGCCAGCAGCTTAGGGGCGGGGGCCAATGAGCAGTTCTTC.

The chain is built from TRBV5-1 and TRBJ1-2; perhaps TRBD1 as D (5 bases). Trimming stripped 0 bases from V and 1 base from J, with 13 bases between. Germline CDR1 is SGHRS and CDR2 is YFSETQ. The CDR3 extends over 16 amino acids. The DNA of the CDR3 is TGCGCCAGCAGCTTGGCCCCGACAGCTAATAACTATGGCTACACCTTC. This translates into CASSLAPTANNYGYTF.

CDR3 sequence (DNA): TGTGCCAGTGGCAATACAGGGGGGACTGAAGCTTTCTTT. Amino acid sequence: CASGNTGGTEAFF. J is TRBJ1-1 and V is TRBV19, with TRBD1 matching 8 bases. The CDR3 extends over 13 amino acids. The ends lost 8 bases at V and 5 bases at J; junction bases unmatched: 7. Looked up from germline, CDR1 is LNHDA and CDR2 is SQIVND (reference sequence).

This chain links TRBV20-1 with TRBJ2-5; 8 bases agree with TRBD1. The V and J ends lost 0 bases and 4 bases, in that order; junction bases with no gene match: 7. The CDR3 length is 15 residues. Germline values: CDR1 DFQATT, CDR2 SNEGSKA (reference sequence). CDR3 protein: CSARDLRDRLETQYF. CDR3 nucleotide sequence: TGCAGTGCTAGAGATCTTAGGGACAGGTTAGAGACCCAGTACTTC.

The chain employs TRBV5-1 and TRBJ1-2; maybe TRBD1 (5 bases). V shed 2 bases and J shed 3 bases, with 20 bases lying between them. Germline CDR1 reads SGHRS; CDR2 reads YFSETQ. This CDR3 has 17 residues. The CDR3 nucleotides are TGCGCCAGCAGCTTAACTGACGGCAGGGCTGGGCACTATGGCTACACCTTC. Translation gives CASSLTDGRAGHYGYTF.

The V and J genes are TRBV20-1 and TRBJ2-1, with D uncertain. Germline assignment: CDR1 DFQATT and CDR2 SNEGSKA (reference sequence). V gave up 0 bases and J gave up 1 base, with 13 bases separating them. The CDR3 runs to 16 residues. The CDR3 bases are TGCAGTGCTAGAGACGGGTCTCTAGTTTCCTACAATGAGCAGTTCTTC. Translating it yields CSARDGSLVSYNEQFF.

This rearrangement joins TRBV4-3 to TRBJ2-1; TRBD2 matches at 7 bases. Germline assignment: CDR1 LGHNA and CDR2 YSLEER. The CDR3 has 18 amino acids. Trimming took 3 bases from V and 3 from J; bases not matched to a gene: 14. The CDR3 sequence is CASSQATRGGGFYNEQFF. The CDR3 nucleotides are TGCGCCAGCAGCCAGGCGACCCGTGGCGGGGGATTCTACAATGAGCAGTTCTTC.

This CDR3 reads CASSQVVRTPRAQHF. CDR3 nucleotides: TGCGCCAGCAGCCAAGTAGTGAGGACACCAAGGGCCCAGCATTTT. The rearrangement joins TRBV4-1 to TRBJ1-5, with D tentatively TRBD1 (5 bases). The V and J ends lost 1 base and 11 bases respectively, with 18 bases between them. The V gene's germline CDR1 is MGHRA and CDR2 YSYEKL. The CDR3 runs to 15 residues.

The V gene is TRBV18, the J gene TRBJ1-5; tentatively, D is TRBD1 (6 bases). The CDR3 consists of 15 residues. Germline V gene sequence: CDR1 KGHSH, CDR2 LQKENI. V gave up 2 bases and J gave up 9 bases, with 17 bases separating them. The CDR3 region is CASSPGGVGPGPQHF. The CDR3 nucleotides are TGTGCCAGCTCACCAGGGGGCGTGGGCCCTGGGCCCCAGCATTTT.